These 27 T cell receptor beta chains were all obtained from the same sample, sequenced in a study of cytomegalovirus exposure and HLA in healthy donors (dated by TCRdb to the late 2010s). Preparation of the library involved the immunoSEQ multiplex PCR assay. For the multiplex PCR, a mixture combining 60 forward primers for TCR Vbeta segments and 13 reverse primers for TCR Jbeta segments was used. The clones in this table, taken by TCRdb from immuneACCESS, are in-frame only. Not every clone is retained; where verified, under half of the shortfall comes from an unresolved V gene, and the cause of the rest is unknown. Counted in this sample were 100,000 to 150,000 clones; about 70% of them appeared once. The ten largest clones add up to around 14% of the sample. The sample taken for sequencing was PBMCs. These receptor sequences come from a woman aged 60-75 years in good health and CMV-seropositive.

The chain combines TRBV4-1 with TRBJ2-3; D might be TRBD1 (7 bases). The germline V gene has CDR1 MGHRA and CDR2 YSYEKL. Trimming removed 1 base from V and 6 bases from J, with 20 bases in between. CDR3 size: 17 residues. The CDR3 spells CASSQARGSAGGDTQYF. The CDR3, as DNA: TGCGCCAGCAGCCAAGCCCGCGGTTCTGCAGGGGGGGATACGCAGTATTTT.

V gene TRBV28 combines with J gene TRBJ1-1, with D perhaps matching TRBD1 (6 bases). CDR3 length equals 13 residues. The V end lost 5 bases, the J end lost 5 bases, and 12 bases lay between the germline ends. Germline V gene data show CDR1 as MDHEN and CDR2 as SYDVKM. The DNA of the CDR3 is TGTGCCAGCAGTCTGGGGCAGGGGACTGAAGCTTTCTTT. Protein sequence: CASSLGQGTEAFF.

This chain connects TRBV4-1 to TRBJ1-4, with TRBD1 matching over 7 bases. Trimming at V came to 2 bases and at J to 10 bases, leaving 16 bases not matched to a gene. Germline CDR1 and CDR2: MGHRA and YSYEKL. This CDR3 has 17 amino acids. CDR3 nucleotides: TGCGCCAGCAGCCAAAACGTAGGACAGGCAGTCACCCGAAAACTGTTTTTT. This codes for CASSQNVGQAVTRKLFF.

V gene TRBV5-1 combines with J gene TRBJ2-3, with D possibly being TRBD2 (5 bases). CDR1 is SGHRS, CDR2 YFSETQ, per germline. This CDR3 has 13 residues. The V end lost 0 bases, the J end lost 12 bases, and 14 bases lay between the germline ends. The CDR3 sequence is CASSLAVRVVQYF. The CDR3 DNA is TGCGCCAGCAGCTTGGCCGTGAGGGTAGTTCAGTATTTT. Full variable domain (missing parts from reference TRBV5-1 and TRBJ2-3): KAGVTQTPRYLIKTRGQQVTLSCSPISGHRSVSWYQQTPGQGLQFLFEYFSETQRNKGNFPGRFSGRQFSNSRSEMNVSTLELGDSALYLCASSLAVRVVQYFGPGTRLTVL.

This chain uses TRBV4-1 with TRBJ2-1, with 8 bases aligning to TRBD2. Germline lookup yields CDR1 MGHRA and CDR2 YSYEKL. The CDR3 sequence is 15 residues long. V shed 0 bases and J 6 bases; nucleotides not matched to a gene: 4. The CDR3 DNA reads TGCGCCAGCAGCCAAGATCGGGGGGGCCGCAATGAGCAGTTCTTC. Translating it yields CASSQDRGGRNEQFF.

CDR3 bases: TGTGCCAGCAGCTTAGATGGGGGGGGCGTTAACTATGGCTACACCTTC. Translating it yields CASSLDGGGVNYGYTF. The J gene is TRBJ1-2, the V gene TRBV11-2; a weak D match, TRBD1 (6 bases). The CDR3 contains 16 residues. V was cut by 0 bases and J by 1 base, with 12 bases left in between. CDR1 SGHAT and CDR2 FQNNGV come from the germline V gene.

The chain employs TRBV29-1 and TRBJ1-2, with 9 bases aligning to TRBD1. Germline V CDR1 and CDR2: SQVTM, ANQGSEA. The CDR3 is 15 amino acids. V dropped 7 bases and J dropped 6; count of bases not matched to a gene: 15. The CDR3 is CSAVGQGLYGDGYTF. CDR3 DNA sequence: TGCAGCGCTGTGGGACAGGGTCTCTACGGGGATGGCTACACCTTC.

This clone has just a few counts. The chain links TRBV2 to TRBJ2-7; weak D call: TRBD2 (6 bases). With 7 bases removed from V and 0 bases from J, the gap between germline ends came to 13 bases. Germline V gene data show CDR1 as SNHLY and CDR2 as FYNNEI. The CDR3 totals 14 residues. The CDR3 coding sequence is TGTGCCAGCATGGGAGGAACGACCTCCTACGAGCAGTACTTC. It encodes CASMGGTTSYEQYF.

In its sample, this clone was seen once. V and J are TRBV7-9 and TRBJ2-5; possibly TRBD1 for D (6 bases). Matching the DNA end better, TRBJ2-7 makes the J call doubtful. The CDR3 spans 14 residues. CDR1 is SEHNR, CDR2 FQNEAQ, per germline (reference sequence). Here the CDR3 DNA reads TGTGCCAGCAGCTTAAAACAGGGATGGGGCGAGCAGTACTTC. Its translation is CASSLKQGWGEQYF.

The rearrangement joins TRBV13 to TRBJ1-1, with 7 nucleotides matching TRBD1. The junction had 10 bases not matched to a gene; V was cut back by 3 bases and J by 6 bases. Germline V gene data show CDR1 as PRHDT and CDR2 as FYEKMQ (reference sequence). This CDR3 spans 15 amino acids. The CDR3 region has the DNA TGTGCCAGCAGCTTGACAGGGAGGATAAGGGCTGAAGCTTTCTTT. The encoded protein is CASSLTGRIRAEAFF.

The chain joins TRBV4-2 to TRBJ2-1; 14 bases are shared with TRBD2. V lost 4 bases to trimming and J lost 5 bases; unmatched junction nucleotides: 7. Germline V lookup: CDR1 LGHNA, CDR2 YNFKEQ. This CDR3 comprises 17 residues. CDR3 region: CASSPETSGRANNEQFF. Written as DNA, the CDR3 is TGTGCCAGCAGCCCCGAGACTAGCGGGAGGGCCAACAATGAGCAGTTCTTC.

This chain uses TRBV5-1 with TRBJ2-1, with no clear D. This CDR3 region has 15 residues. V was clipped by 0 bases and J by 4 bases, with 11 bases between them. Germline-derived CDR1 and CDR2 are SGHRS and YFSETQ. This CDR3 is CASSLAWSSYNEQFF. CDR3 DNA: TGCGCCAGCAGCTTGGCTTGGAGTTCTTACAATGAGCAGTTCTTC.

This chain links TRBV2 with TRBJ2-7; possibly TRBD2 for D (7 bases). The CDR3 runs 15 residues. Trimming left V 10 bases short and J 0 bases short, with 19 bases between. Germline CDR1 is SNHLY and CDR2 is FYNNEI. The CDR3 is CATRRGGGYSYEQYF. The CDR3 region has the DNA TGTGCCACCCGAAGGGGCGGGGGCTACTCCTACGAGCAGTACTTC. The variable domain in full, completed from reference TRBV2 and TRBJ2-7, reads EPEVTQTPSHQVTQMGQEVILRCVPISNHLYFYWYRQILGQKVEFLVSFYNNEISEKSEIFDDQFSVERPDGSNFTLKIRSTKLEDSAMYFCATRRGGGYSYEQYFGPGTRLTVT.

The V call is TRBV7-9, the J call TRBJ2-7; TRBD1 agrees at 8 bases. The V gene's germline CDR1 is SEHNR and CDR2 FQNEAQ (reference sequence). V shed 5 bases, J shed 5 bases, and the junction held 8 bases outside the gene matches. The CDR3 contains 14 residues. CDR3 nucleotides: TGTGCCAGCAGCCCTCCGGGCAGGGGGCACGAGCAGTACTTC. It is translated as CASSPPGRGHEQYF.

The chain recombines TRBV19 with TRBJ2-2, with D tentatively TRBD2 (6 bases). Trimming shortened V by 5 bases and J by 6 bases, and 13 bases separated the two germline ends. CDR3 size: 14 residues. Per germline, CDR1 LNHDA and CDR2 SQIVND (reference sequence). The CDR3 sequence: CASSLQTSSGELFF. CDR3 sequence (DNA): TGTGCCAGTAGTCTGCAGACTAGTTCCGGGGAGCTGTTTTTT.

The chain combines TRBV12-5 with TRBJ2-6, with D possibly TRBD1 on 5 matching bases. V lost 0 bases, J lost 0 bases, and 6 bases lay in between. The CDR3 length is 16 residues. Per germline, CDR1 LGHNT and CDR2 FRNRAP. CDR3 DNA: TGTGCTAGTGGTTTGGTACAGGTCTCTGGGGCCAACGTCCTGACTTTC. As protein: CASGLVQVSGANVLTF.

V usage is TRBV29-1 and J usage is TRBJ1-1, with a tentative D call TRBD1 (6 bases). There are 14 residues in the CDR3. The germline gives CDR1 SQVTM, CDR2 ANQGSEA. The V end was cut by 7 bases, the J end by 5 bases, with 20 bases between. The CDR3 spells CSGTAGDVDTEAFF. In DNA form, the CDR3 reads TGCAGCGGGACCGCAGGGGATGTGGATACTGAAGCTTTCTTT.

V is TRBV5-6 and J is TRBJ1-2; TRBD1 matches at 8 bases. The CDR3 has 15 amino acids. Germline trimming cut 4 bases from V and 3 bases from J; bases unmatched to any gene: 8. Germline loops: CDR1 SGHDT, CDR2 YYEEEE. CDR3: CASSTMTGEHYGYTF. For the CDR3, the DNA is TGTGCCAGCAGCACTATGACAGGGGAGCACTATGGCTACACCTTC.

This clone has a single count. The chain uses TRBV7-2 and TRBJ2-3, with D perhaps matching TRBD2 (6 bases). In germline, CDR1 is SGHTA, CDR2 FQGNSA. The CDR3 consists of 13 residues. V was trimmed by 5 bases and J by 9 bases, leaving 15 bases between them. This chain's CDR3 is CASSPDYSSTQYF. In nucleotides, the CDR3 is TGTGCCAGCAGCCCGGACTATTCTTCGACGCAGTATTTT.

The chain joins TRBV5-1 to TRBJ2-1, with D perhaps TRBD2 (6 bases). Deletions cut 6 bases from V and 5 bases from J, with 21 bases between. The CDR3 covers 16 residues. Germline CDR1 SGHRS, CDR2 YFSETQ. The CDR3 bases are TGCGCCAGCAATAAAGAACGGGCTAGCGCAAACAATGAGCAGTTCTTC. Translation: CASNKERASANNEQFF.

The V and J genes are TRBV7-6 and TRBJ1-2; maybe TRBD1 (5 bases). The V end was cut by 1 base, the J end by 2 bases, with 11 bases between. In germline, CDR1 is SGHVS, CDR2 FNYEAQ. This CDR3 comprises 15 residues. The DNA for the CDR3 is TGTGCCAGCAGCTTAGGGGGCCCGACGAACTATGGCTACACCTTC. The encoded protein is CASSLGGPTNYGYTF. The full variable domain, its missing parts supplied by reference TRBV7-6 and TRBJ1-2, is GAGVSQSPRYKVTKRGQDVALRCDPISGHVSLYWYRQALGQGPEFLTYFNYEAQQDKSGLPNDRFSAERPEGSISTLTIQRTEQRDSAMYRCASSLGGPTNYGYTFGSGTRLTVV.

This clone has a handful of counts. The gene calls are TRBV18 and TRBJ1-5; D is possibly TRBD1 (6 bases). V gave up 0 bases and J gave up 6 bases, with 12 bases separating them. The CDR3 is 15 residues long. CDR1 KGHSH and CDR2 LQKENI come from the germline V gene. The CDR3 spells CASSPPIRGGQPQHF. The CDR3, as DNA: TGTGCCAGCTCACCACCTATTAGGGGGGGTCAGCCCCAGCATTTT.

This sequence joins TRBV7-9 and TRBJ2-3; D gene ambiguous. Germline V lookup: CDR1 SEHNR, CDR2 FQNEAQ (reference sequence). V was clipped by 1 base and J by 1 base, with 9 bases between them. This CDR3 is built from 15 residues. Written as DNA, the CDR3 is TGTGCCAGCAGCTTAGGTGTTAGTGGCACAGATACGCAGTATTTT. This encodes CASSLGVSGTDTQYF.

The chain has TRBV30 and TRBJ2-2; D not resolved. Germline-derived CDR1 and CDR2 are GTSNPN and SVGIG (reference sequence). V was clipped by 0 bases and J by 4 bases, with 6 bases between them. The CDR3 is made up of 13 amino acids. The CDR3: CAWSVHGTGELFF. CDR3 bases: TGTGCCTGGAGTGTTCACGGCACCGGGGAGCTGTTTTTT.

CDR3 coding DNA: TGTGCCAGCAGTGTACAGGGATACGCCGAGCAGTACTTC. Amino acids: CASSVQGYAEQYF. V usage is TRBV2 and J usage is TRBJ2-7; D might be TRBD1 (6 bases). The germline gives CDR1 SNHLY, CDR2 FYNNEI. V was cut by 4 bases and J by 6 bases, with 13 bases left in between. This CDR3 comprises 13 residues.

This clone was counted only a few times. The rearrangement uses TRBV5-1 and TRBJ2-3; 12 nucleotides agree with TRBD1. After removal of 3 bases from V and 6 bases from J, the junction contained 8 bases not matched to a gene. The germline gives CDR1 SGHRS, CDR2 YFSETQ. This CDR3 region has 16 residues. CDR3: CASSSRPGQGADTQYF. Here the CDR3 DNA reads TGCGCCAGCAGCTCGCGACCGGGACAGGGGGCTGATACGCAGTATTTT.

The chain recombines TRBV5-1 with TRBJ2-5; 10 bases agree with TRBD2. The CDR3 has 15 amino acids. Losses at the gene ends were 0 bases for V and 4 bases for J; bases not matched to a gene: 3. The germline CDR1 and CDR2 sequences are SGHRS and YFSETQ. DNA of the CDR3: TGCGCCAGCAGCTTGGGACTAGCGGGTGGAGAGACCCAGTACTTC. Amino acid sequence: CASSLGLAGGETQYF.